Sequencing of this TCR beta chain was carried out in a study of T cells in Graves' hyperthyroidism and ophthalmopathy. Study at large: Upon initial diagnosis and before any treatment, peripheral blood was collected.

Patients counted as stable if ophthalmopathy did not develop within 18 months. Patients were aged 18 to 65, had disease duration under 2 months, and had newly diagnosed hyperthyroidism. Fresh peripheral blood, roughly 9.8 ml of it, supplied the PBMCs. Per the germline V gene, CDR1 is SEHNR and CDR2 is FQNEAQ (reference sequence). Trimming removed 5 bases from V and 7 bases from J; junction bases left unmatched: 6. This CDR3 region has 14 residues. TCR beta CDR3 regions were amplified from RNA. HTBI primers were the set used in a first-round RT-PCR of the TCR CDR3. TCRdb called the multiplex PCR reads again in MiXCR, with one record for every CDR3 protein. The sample holds 300,000 to 450,000 distinct CDR3 sequences, around a quarter seen once. Many counts were recorded for this clonotype.

The sample taken for sequencing was blood. The sequence came from a man in his fifties or sixties with Graves' hyperthyroidism. The chain recombines TRBV7-9 with TRBJ2-1, with 9 bases lining up with TRBD2. The CDR3 DNA reads as TGTGCCAGCAGCCCCGGGACTAGCTCGAATGAGCAGTTCTTC. Translating gives CASSPGTSSNEQFF.